What follows describes a single TCR beta chain. TCRdb keeps only in-frame clones here, not all; method: immunoSEQ multiplex PCR. The top ten clones hold about 0.25% of a sample with approximately 840,000 clones, 90% to 98% of them seen once. This sample was included in a study of shared clonotypes between healthy human individuals. This CDR3 is 16 amino acids long. Germline lookup yields CDR1 LGHNA and CDR2 YSLEER. V was clipped by 0 bases and J by 3 bases; unmatched bases: 6. The naive CD8 fraction comprised CD45RO-negative cells positively selected for CCR7 and excluded terminally differentiated effector memory CD45RA+ cells.

Sequenced material: naive CD8+ T cells sorted from blood. The clonotype was recovered from a man aged 25 to 40 in good health. The chain couples TRBV4-3 to TRBJ2-7, with 9 bases identical to TRBD2. The CDR3 region is CASSQEWLAGNYEQYF. Here the CDR3 DNA reads TGCGCCAGCAGCCAAGAATGGCTAGCGGGAAACTACGAGCAGTACTTC.